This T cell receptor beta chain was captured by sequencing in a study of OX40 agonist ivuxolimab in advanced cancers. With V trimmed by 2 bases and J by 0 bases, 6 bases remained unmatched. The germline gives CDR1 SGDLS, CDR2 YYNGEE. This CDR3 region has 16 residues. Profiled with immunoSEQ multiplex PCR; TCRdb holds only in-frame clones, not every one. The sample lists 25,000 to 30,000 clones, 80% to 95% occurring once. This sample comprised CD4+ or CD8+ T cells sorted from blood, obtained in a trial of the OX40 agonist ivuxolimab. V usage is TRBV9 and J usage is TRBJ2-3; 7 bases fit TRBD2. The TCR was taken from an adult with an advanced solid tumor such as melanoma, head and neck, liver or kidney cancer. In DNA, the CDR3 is TGTGCCAGCAGCGTTCCTAGCGGAGGTAGCACAGATACGCAGTATTTT. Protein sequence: CASSVPSGGSTDTQYF.